The 5 T cell receptor beta chains listed next were all sequenced from one sample in a study of OX40 agonist ivuxolimab in advanced cancers. Using immunoSEQ multiplex PCR, the repertoire was profiled, and TCRdb retains in-frame clones only, with some absent. The data contain some 82,000 clones, around 94% of them singletons. The source was CD4+ or CD8+ T cells sorted from blood, collected in a trial of the OX40 agonist ivuxolimab. Receptor source: an adult with an advanced solid tumor such as melanoma, head and neck, liver or kidney cancer.

Of note for this clone: The same CDR3 also results from other DNA sequences found in this sample. The chain carries TRBV6-5 and TRBJ2-2; D unclear. This CDR3 is 12 amino acids long. V gave up 0 bases and J gave up 5 bases, with 1 base separating them. The germline gives CDR1 MNHEY, CDR2 SVGAGI. CDR3 sequence: CASSYSTGELFF. Here the CDR3 DNA reads TGTGCCAGCAGTTACTCGACCGGGGAGCTGTTTTTT.

CDR3 coding DNA: TGCGCCAGCGGGGAATGGGCTAGCGGTCAACTTGAGCAGTTCTTC. The encoded protein is CASGEWASGQLEQFF. J is TRBJ2-1 and V is TRBV4-3; 7 bases agree with TRBD2. V was clipped by 8 bases and J by 9 bases; unmatched bases: 16. Germline CDR1 is LGHNA and CDR2 is YSLEER. This CDR3 has 15 residues.

V usage is TRBV9 and J usage is TRBJ2-2; 9 bases are a match to TRBD2. Germline CDR1 SGDLS, CDR2 YYNGEE. The CDR3 spans 15 residues. V trimming: 1 base; J trimming: 3 bases; junction bases outside the gene matches: 1. The chain's CDR3 is CASSVRGRDTGELFF. CDR3 nucleotides: TGTGCCAGCAGCGTACGCGGGAGGGACACCGGGGAGCTGTTTTTT.

CDR3 region: CASSLDREVGYGYTF. DNA of the CDR3: TGTGCCAGCAGCCTGGACAGGGAAGTTGGCTATGGCTACACCTTC. V and J are TRBV28 and TRBJ1-2, with TRBD1 matching 8 bases. Germline assignment: CDR1 MDHEN and CDR2 SYDVKM. The J segment lost 4 bases and the V segment lost 6 bases, leaving 10 bases of the junction unmatched. This CDR3 spans 15 amino acids.

The V call is TRBV7-8, the J call TRBJ1-3, with 7 bases identical to TRBD1. After removal of 1 base from V and 0 bases from J, the junction contained 6 bases not matched to a gene. Germline CDR1 is SGHVS and CDR2 is FQNEAQ. The CDR3 contains 17 residues. The CDR3 nucleotides are TGTGCCAGCAGCTTAGAAGTGACAGGGATCTCTGGAAACACCATATATTTT. Translation: CASSLEVTGISGNTIYF.